This T cell receptor (beta chain) derives from a study of identical twins. This clonotype was counted at least ten times. Its target is not known. Addition of a universal primer site occurred through template switching, and cDNA carried unique molecular identifiers. Using its own MiXCR run on the 5' RACE reads, TCRdb lists one record per CDR3 protein. The sample records fewer than 800,000 distinct CDR3 sequences, about 7.1% being singletons. Trimming stripped 6 bases from V and 8 bases from J, with 14 bases between. The CDR3 covers 14 residues. Germline V gene lookup returns CDR1 MDHEN and CDR2 SYDVKM. Study-wide findings and caveats: Insertions were reduced in abundant cord blood beta clonotypes but not in memory repertoires.

The same sample was also used in a study of yellow fever vaccine responses in identical twins.

The chain combines TRBV28 with TRBJ1-6, with D perhaps TRBD1 (5 bases). Specimen: PBMCs. The receptor was derived from a young woman in good health. CDR3: CASSPSGKHSPLHF. The CDR3 DNA reads TGTGCCAGCAGCCCCTCAGGGAAGCATTCACCCCTCCACTTT.